This T cell receptor (beta chain) is from a study of T cell responses to AZD1222 COVID-19 vaccine. Study-wide results and limits: Nearly half of spike-specific TCRs reportedly go after variant regions that carry no mutations. White British donors predominated, females outnumbered males, and clonal diversity was possibly underestimated.

About this clone itself: Antigen: not known.

Data came from immunoSEQ multiplex PCR; TCRdb stores just in-frame clones and leaves some out. The repertoire holds about 94,000 clones, with 85% as singletons. Trimming removed 10 bases from V and 0 bases from J, with 10 bases in between. The CDR3 is 13 amino acids. CDR1 is SNHLY, CDR2 FYNNEI, per germline. This sequence was found in an adult who received the AZD1222 COVID-19 vaccine. Here the sequenced sample was peripheral blood, taken 28 days after the second AZD1222 dose. V is TRBV2 and J is TRBJ1-3, with unresolved D. CDR3: CAIEKGSGNTIYF. The CDR3 coding sequence is TGTGCCATTGAAAAGGGCTCTGGAAACACCATATATTTT.